What follows are 23 T cell receptor beta chains derived from one specimen sequenced in a study of blood T cell repertoires in COVID-19. TCRdb keeps only in-frame clones here, not all; method: immunoSEQ multiplex PCR. The top ten clones hold 1% of a sample with some 310,000 clones, around nine tenths of them seen once. Sequenced sample: peripheral blood. These receptors were collected from a man in his forties or fifties with active or convalescent COVID-19.

This clone was counted only a few times. The CDR3 is CASSPPFRGWRRNQPQHF. DNA for the CDR3: TGTGCCAGCAGCCCTCCTTTCAGGGGTTGGAGGCGCAATCAGCCCCAGCATTTT. This chain joins TRBV28 and TRBJ1-5; D may be TRBD1 (6 bases). The CDR3 spans 18 residues. V lost 6 bases to trimming and J lost 2 bases, with 23 bases between them. Germline CDR1 reads MDHEN; CDR2 reads SYDVKM.

This clone occurred a few times. The chain carries TRBV28 and TRBJ1-5; 7 bases align to TRBD1. The V and J ends lost 6 bases and 6 bases, in that order; junction bases with no gene match: 5. CDR3 size: 13 residues. The V gene's germline CDR1 is MDHEN and CDR2 SYDVKM. The CDR3 reads CASRVQGSQPQHF. The CDR3 DNA reads TGTGCCAGCAGGGTACAGGGGTCTCAGCCCCAGCATTTT.

This sequence joins TRBV18 and TRBJ1-2; 7 positions agree with TRBD1. V shed 4 bases and J 3 bases; nucleotides not matched to a gene: 14. Germline V gene data show CDR1 as KGHSH and CDR2 as LQKENI. The CDR3 has 17 amino acids. As DNA, the CDR3 is TGTGCCAGCTCACGAGGGCCAACCGGGACAGAGGACTATGGCTACACCTTC. Its protein is CASSRGPTGTEDYGYTF.

This rearrangement joins TRBV6-2 or TRBV6-3 to TRBJ2-7; TRBD2 might be the D (5 bases). Germline CDR1 and CDR2: MNHEY and SVGEGT. Trimming took 2 bases from V and 2 from J, leaving 10 bases between them. CDR3 size: 14 residues. CDR3 DNA: TGTGCCAGCAGTTACGGAGCGGATGCCTACGAGCAGTACTTC. Its translation is CASSYGADAYEQYF.

The V call is TRBV7-2, the J call TRBJ2-1, with D possibly being TRBD2 (5 bases). V shed 7 bases and J shed 7 bases, with 17 bases lying between them. This CDR3 contains 14 residues. Germline CDR1 and CDR2: SGHTA and FQGNSA. CDR3 bases: TGTGCCAGCAAGAGGACGGAGGCTTTTAATGAGCAGTTCTTC. This codes for CASKRTEAFNEQFF.

This clone was detected ten times or more. This sequence joins TRBV7-9 and TRBJ2-5, with TRBD1 matching 9 bases. From germline, CDR1 is SEHNR and CDR2 FQNEAQ (reference sequence). The CDR3 sequence is 16 residues long. V was pared by 5 bases and J by 2 bases, with 9 bases of the junction left unmatched. The CDR3 sequence is CASSGPGQGGQETQYF. CDR3 DNA: TGTGCCAGCAGCGGGCCGGGACAGGGAGGACAAGAGACCCAGTACTTC.

V and J are TRBV19 and TRBJ2-2; TRBD2 matches at 12 bases. Germline CDR1 LNHDA, CDR2 SQIVND (reference sequence). The V and J ends lost 6 bases and 3 bases, in that order; junction bases with no gene match: 8. The CDR3 runs to 17 residues. The CDR3 bases are TGTGCCAGTAGAACGACTAGCGGGAGCTTGTACACCGGGGAGCTGTTTTTT. As protein: CASRTTSGSLYTGELFF. Full variable domain (remainder filled in from reference TRBV19 and TRBJ2-2): DGGITQSPKYLFRKEGQNVTLSCEQNLNHDAMYWYRQDPGQGLRLIYYSQIVNDFQKGDIAEGYSVSREKKESFPLTVTSAQKNPTAFYLCASRTTSGSLYTGELFFGEGSRLTVL.

This clone was counted only a few times. The chain employs TRBV5-1 and TRBJ1-1; 8 bases fit TRBD1. Germline V gene sequence: CDR1 SGHRS, CDR2 YFSETQ. Trimming at V came to 1 base and at J to 3 bases, leaving 14 bases not matched to a gene. The CDR3 sequence is 18 residues long. CDR3 residues: CASSLYQDRVIRDTEAFF. As DNA, the CDR3 is TGCGCCAGCAGCTTGTACCAGGACAGGGTAATTAGGGACACTGAAGCTTTCTTT.

V usage is TRBV5-8 and J usage is TRBJ1-5; 8 bases agree with TRBD1. CDR1 SGHTS and CDR2 YDEGEE come from the germline V gene. This CDR3 has 15 amino acids. V lost 7 bases to trimming and J lost 3 bases; unmatched junction nucleotides: 9. The CDR3 here is CASGQGQEINQPQHF. DNA for the CDR3: TGTGCCAGCGGCCAGGGACAGGAAATCAATCAGCCCCAGCATTTT.

As DNA, the CDR3 is TGTGCCAGCAGTTTAGACAGGGGTGACTATGGCTACACCTTC. This gives the protein CASSLDRGDYGYTF. The chain couples TRBV6-5 to TRBJ1-2; 8 bases agree with TRBD1. Germline lookup yields CDR1 MNHEY and CDR2 SVGAGI. The length of the CDR3 is 14 residues. V lost 4 bases and J lost 3; bases outside the gene matches: 4.

About this clone: The junction differs from germline at one of its ends, possibly a read error. The V call is TRBV10-3, the J call TRBJ1-2; D not certain. The CDR3 runs 13 residues. CDR1 is ENHRY and CDR2 is SYGVKD in the germline V gene. The CDR3 DNA reads as TGTGCCATCAATGAGGGCTCGATCTATGGCTACACCTTC. Encoded protein: CAINEGSIYGYTF.

The rearrangement links TRBV10-1 to TRBJ2-3; 8 bases align to TRBD1. The CDR3 spans 11 residues. Germline CDR1 and CDR2: WNHNN and SYGVQD (reference sequence). Trimming removed 10 bases from V and 9 bases from J; junction bases left unmatched: 6. CDR3 protein: CATGQGNTQYF. For the CDR3, the DNA is TGCGCCACCGGACAGGGAAACACGCAGTATTTT.

The chain links TRBV6-1 to TRBJ1-5; 7 nucleotides match TRBD1. Germline-derived CDR1 and CDR2 are MNHNS and SASEGT. This CDR3 is built from 15 residues. J was trimmed by 6 bases and V by 2 bases; bases with no gene match: 7. The CDR3 reads CASSETTGLGQPQHF. CDR3 sequence (DNA): TGTGCCAGCAGTGAAACGACAGGGCTAGGTCAGCCCCAGCATTTT.

The rearrangement links TRBV2 to TRBJ2-6; 8 bases align to TRBD1. V was pared by 5 bases and J by 2 bases, with 5 bases of the junction left unmatched. Germline V lookup: CDR1 SNHLY, CDR2 FYNNEI. The CDR3 has 16 amino acids. The CDR3 sequence is CASSMDREAGANVLTF. The CDR3 nucleotides are TGTGCCAGCAGTATGGACAGGGAGGCTGGGGCCAACGTCCTGACTTTC.

This clone is a singleton in its sample. The chain combines TRBV3-1 (or the pseudogene TRBV3-2) with TRBJ1-4; D possibly corresponds to TRBD1 (5 bases). Trimming pared 5 bases from V and 7 bases from J, leaving 8 bases between. This CDR3 contains 12 residues. Germline CDR1 is LGHDT and CDR2 is YNNKEL (reference sequence). As DNA, the CDR3 is TGTGCCAGCAGCTTGGGGGGTGAAAAACTGTTTTTT. It codes for CASSLGGEKLFF.

V is TRBV10-1 and J is TRBJ2-7, with 9 bases lining up with TRBD1. Germline CDR1 is WNHNN and CDR2 is SYGVQD (reference sequence). V dropped 3 bases and J dropped 3; count of bases not matched to a gene: 6. The CDR3 extends over 15 amino acids. The CDR3 DNA reads TGCGCCAGCAGTGACTCGCGGACAGGGGTCTACGAGCAGTACTTC. Amino acid sequence: CASSDSRTGVYEQYF.

The rearrangement uses TRBV6-5 and TRBJ1-2; possibly TRBD1 for D (5 bases). Trimming removed 11 bases at V and 8 bases at J, with 18 bases between. This CDR3 comprises 12 residues. Germline V CDR1 and CDR2: MNHEY, SVGAGI. CDR3 nucleotides: TGTGCCTGCCCAGGGTACCCGTCCGGCTACACCTTC. Protein: CACPGYPSGYTF.

The rearrangement links TRBV15 to TRBJ2-7, with unresolved D. Trimming took 0 bases from V and 4 from J, leaving 10 bases between them. The CDR3 runs 14 residues. Germline loops: CDR1 LNHNV, CDR2 YYDKDF (reference sequence). CDR3 residues: CATSRDLGQYEQYF. CDR3 nucleotide sequence: TGTGCCACCAGCAGAGATTTGGGCCAATACGAGCAGTACTTC.

In this sample, this clone turned up once. The chain links TRBV10-2 to TRBJ1-2; a possible D gene is TRBD1 (6 bases). V was cut by 2 bases and J by 10 bases, with 11 bases left in between. Germline V CDR1 and CDR2: WSHSY, SAAADI. The CDR3 extends over 12 amino acids. CDR3 nucleotide sequence: TGCGCCAGCAGTGAGAGACAGGTGGCCTACACCTTC. This codes for CASSERQVAYTF.

This chain links TRBV10-3 with TRBJ2-7; 8 nucleotides match TRBD2. J lost 2 bases, V lost 3 bases, and 3 bases had no gene match. The CDR3 runs to 14 residues. Germline V gene data show CDR1 as ENHRY and CDR2 as SYGVKD. The CDR3 protein is CAISDLAGTYEQYF. The CDR3 DNA reads as TGTGCCATCAGTGATCTAGCGGGTACCTACGAGCAGTACTTC.

The chain is built from TRBV15 and TRBJ1-1; D possibly corresponds to TRBD1 (5 bases). Trimming stripped 5 bases from V and 2 bases from J, with 15 bases between. This CDR3 contains 15 residues. Germline V CDR1 and CDR2: LNHNV, YYDKDF (reference sequence). In nucleotides, the CDR3 is TGTGCCACCAGCGGCCCAACTCAGGGAAACACTGAAGCTTTCTTT. This codes for CATSGPTQGNTEAFF.

V gene TRBV29-1 combines with J gene TRBJ1-2; weak D call: TRBD1 (6 bases). Trimming took off 2 bases at V and 4 bases at J, with 8 bases between the two ends. CDR3 length equals 12 residues. Germline V lookup: CDR1 SQVTM, CDR2 ANQGSEA. Here the CDR3 reads CSVENRVYGYTF. In DNA form, the CDR3 reads TGCAGCGTTGAAAACAGGGTCTATGGCTACACCTTC.

The chain uses TRBV6-5 and TRBJ1-5, with 7 bases aligning to TRBD1. The CDR3 runs to 15 residues. The V and J ends lost 5 bases and 3 bases, in that order; junction bases with no gene match: 7. CDR1 is MNHEY and CDR2 is SVGAGI in the germline V gene. The CDR3 sequence: CASSPHDRDNQPQHF. CDR3 DNA sequence: TGTGCCAGCAGTCCTCACGACAGGGACAATCAGCCCCAGCATTTT.